The 9 T cell receptor beta chains below were found in one sample sequenced in a study of blood T cells in healthy people across ages (dated by TCRdb to about 2015). Library construction relied on 5' RACE. Instrument used: Illumina HiSeq 2500. The second PCR ran for about 6 to 12 cycles and used a J-beta primer mix along with a sample-barcoded 5' primer. TCRdb handled the public reads itself, with Q25 trimming in fastp and clone calling in MiXCR, and kept productive beta chains. Here each entry gathers all rows of one CDR3 protein and keeps the most common genes and DNA. The sample table records around 790,000 distinct CDR3 sequences; roughly 44% of these occur just once. Together, the top ten hold about a fifth of the sample. Specimen: blood. These receptors came from a man aged 55 to 70 in good health.

The table lists this clonotype with a few counts. This chain links TRBV6-2 or TRBV6-3 with TRBJ1-5; TRBD1 aligns across 9 bases. J gave up 5 bases and V 11 bases, and 13 bases lay outside the gene matches. The CDR3 runs 15 residues. The V gene's germline CDR1 is MNHEY and CDR2 SVGEGT. CDR3 nucleotide sequence: TGTGCCGGGGACAGGGACCCCAAGGAGGATCAGCCCCAGCATTTT. This translates into CAGDRDPKEDQPQHF.

The chain joins TRBV18 to TRBJ1-1, with D possibly TRBD1 on 5 matching bases. Germline V gene sequence: CDR1 KGHSH, CDR2 LQKENI. This CDR3 region has 16 residues. The ends were cut back, 3 bases at V and 0 bases at J, with 14 bases in the middle. Written as DNA, the CDR3 is TGTGCCAGCTCACCCCGTCAGGGAGACATGAACACTGAAGCTTTCTTT. Translated, it gives CASSPRQGDMNTEAFF.

The chain employs TRBV7-2 and TRBJ2-5; weak D call: TRBD2 (5 bases). Germline-derived CDR1 and CDR2 are SGHTA and FQGNSA. The V and J ends lost 6 bases and 5 bases respectively, with 19 bases between them. This CDR3 contains 15 residues. The CDR3 loop reads CASRTGNVGVETQYF. In DNA, the CDR3 is TGTGCCAGCAGGACGGGAAACGTCGGGGTGGAGACCCAGTACTTC.

V usage is TRBV3-1 and J usage is TRBJ2-2, with D unresolved. This CDR3 has 16 residues. Germline CDR1 LGHDT, CDR2 YNNKEL (reference sequence). Trimming left V 0 bases short and J 6 bases short, with 14 bases between. For the CDR3, the DNA is TGTGCCAGCAGCCAAGAGGGAAGGGCTTCTCCCGGGGAGCTGTTTTTT. Its protein is CASSQEGRASPGELFF.

This rearrangement joins TRBV29-1 to TRBJ2-6; TRBD1 matches at 7 bases. The CDR3 extends over 15 amino acids. Germline lookup yields CDR1 SQVTM and CDR2 ANQGSEA. The trim removed 3 bases at V and 0 bases at J, leaving 2 bases unmatched. As DNA, the CDR3 is TGCAGCGTTGAGGACAGGACCTCTGGGGCCAACGTCCTGACTTTC. It translates to CSVEDRTSGANVLTF.

The rearrangement uses TRBV20-1 and TRBJ2-3; D is uncertain. The germline CDR1 and CDR2 sequences are DFQATT and SNEGSKA (reference sequence). V gave up 5 bases and J gave up 0 bases, with 12 bases separating them. CDR3 length equals 14 residues. Here the CDR3 reads CSAAWVTSTDTQYF. The CDR3 region has the DNA TGCAGTGCTGCCTGGGTGACTAGCACAGATACGCAGTATTTT.

The V call is TRBV4-3, the J call TRBJ1-4, with a weak D call TRBD1 (5 bases). V gave up 4 bases and J gave up 8 bases, with 14 bases separating them. The CDR3 is made up of 14 amino acids. Germline V gene data show CDR1 as LGHNA and CDR2 as YSLEER. The CDR3 reads CASSPGTTGEKLFF. The CDR3 DNA follows: TGCGCCAGCAGCCCCGGGACTACGGGGGAAAAACTGTTTTTT.

The rearrangement joins TRBV2 to TRBJ1-5; 7 nucleotides match TRBD1. This CDR3 contains 13 residues. The V segment lost 11 bases and the J segment 6 bases; nucleotides outside the gene matches: 10. Germline assignment: CDR1 SNHLY and CDR2 FYNNEI. The DNA of the CDR3 is TGTGCCGGCTCCAAGGGGGCGGGTCAGCCCCAGCATTTT. This encodes CAGSKGAGQPQHF.

This clonotype has just one count. This sequence joins TRBV20-1 and TRBJ1-2, with D hard to call. Trimming took 0 bases from V and 4 from J, leaving 6 bases between them. Germline values: CDR1 DFQATT, CDR2 SNEGSKA (reference sequence). CDR3 size: 12 residues. The CDR3 loop is CSARESAYGYTF. Written as DNA, the CDR3 is TGCAGTGCTAGAGAATCGGCCTATGGCTACACCTTC.